Listed below are T cell receptor beta chains from one sample, sequenced in a study of TIL therapy for anti-PD-1-resistant metastatic lung cancer. Sequenced by immunoSEQ multiplex PCR; TCRdb stores in-frame clones only, minus some. The sample lists approximately 17,000 clones; nearly 80% were seen once. Sequenced material: blood, taken at baseline. The receptor set was obtained from a person between 25 and 79 years old with non-small cell lung cancer. Both conserved end residues are part of each CDR3. A D gene is named only where the DNA matches it firmly. Not every row has a clone size; where given, it reads once, few, many or a size class.

>few|TRBJ2-3|TRBV2|TRBD1
CASSVDRGTDTQYF
TGTGCCAGCAGTGTAGACAGGGGGACAGATACGCAGTATTTT
>.|TRBJ1-1|TRBV29-1|.
CSVQGFATEAFF
TGCAGCGTCCAGGGGTTTGCAACTGAAGCTTTCTTT
>.|TRBJ1-2|TRBV29-1|.
CSVELNYGYTF
TGCAGCGTCGAACTCAACTATGGCTACACCTTC
>.|TRBJ2-2|TRBV9|.
CASSLPARGGDTGELFF
TGTGCCAGCAGCCTCCCAGCAAGGGGGGGCGATACCGGGGAGCTGTTTTTT
>.|TRBJ2-1|TRBV5-1|.
CASSWASSYNEQFF
TGCGCCAGCAGCTGGGCTAGCTCCTACAATGAGCAGTTCTTC
>.|TRBJ2-1|TRBV5-1|.
CASSLSGPYNEQFF
TGCGCCAGCAGTCTGAGCGGGCCTTACAATGAGCAGTTCTTC
>.|TRBJ1-4|TRBV5-1|.
CASSLHPANEKLFF
TGCGCCAGCTCTTTACATCCAGCTAATGAAAAACTGTTTTTT
>few|TRBJ2-7|TRBV19|TRBD1
CAWLRTGGSYEQYF
TGTGCCTGGCTAAGGACAGGGGGATCCTACGAGCAGTACTTC
>.|TRBJ2-3|TRBV7-3|.
CASSPTRAAADTQYF
TGTGCCAGCAGCCCGACTAGAGCCGCCGCAGATACGCAGTATTTT
>few|TRBJ1-5|TRBV6-2/TRBV6-3|.
CASSSTGINQPQHF
TGTGCCAGCAGTTCTACCGGGATCAATCAGCCCCAGCATTTT
>.|TRBJ1-4|TRBV6-6|.
CASSYNGGREKLFF
TGTGCCAGCAGTTACAATGGGGGTCGTGAAAAACTGTTTTTT
>.|TRBJ2-7|TRBV24-1|.
CAPDRVLGYEQYF
TGTGCCCCGGACCGGGTCTTAGGCTACGAGCAGTACTTC
>.|TRBJ2-5|TRBV15|.
CATSRDSGPTQETQYF
TGTGCCACCAGCAGAGACTCAGGACCGACCCAAGAGACCCAGTACTTC
>.|TRBJ1-5|TRBV6-5|TRBD1
CASISDRGGNQPQHF
TGTGCCAGCATTTCGGACAGGGGGGGCAATCAGCCCCAGCATTTT
>.|TRBJ1-1|TRBV7-2|.
CASSLIFQVEAFF
TGTGCCAGCAGCTTAATTTTCCAGGTCGAAGCTTTCTTT
>.|TRBJ2-4|TRBV9|.
CASSVGGAKNIQYF
TGTGCCAGCAGCGTGGGGGGAGCCAAAAACATTCAGTACTTC
>.|TRBJ2-7|TRBV6-5|TRBD2
CATTGGLAGGYEQYF
TGTGCCACTACTGGCGGACTAGCGGGAGGGTACGAGCAGTACTTC
>.|TRBJ2-7|TRBV27|TRBD2
CASSTSGGYEQYF
TGTGCCAGCAGTACTAGCGGGGGCTACGAGCAGTACTTC
>.|TRBJ2-5|TRBV7-8|.
CASSSLPGPQETQYF
TGTGCCAGCAGCTCCCTTCCGGGACCCCAAGAGACCCAGTACTTC
>.|TRBJ1-5|TRBV19|TRBD1
CASSRGGQLKNQPQHF
TGTGCCAGTAGTAGGGGGGGACAGCTAAAAAATCAGCCCCAGCATTTT
>.|TRBJ2-1|TRBV7-2|TRBD2
CASWGILAGELTYNEQFF
TGTGCCAGCTGGGGGATTCTAGCGGGGGAGCTAACCTACAATGAGCAGTTCTTC
>.|TRBJ2-7|TRBV4-1|.
CASSQVVSPLLEASYEQYF
TGCGCCAGCAGCCAAGTCGTTAGCCCCTTGCTGGAGGCATCCTACGAGCAGTACTTC
>.|TRBJ1-1|TRBV5-1|TRBD1
CASKLTGEGTEAFF
TGCGCCAGCAAGTTGACAGGGGAGGGGACTGAAGCTTTCTTT
>.|TRBJ2-7|TRBV28|TRBD1
CASRIGGVYEQYF
TGTGCCAGCCGAATAGGGGGCGTATACGAGCAGTACTTC
>.|TRBJ2-1|TRBV11-2|TRBD2
CASSPTSGSYNEQFF
TGTGCCAGCAGCCCGACTAGCGGATCCTACAATGAGCAGTTCTTC
>.|TRBJ2-1|TRBV7-6|.
CASDQGRSSYNEQFF
TGTGCCAGCGACCAGGGACGGTCTTCCTACAATGAGCAGTTCTTC
>.|TRBJ2-3|TRBV2|.
CASSEALRTASTDTQYF
TGTGCCAGCAGTGAAGCGCTTAGGACAGCTAGCACAGATACGCAGTATTTT
>.|TRBJ1-1|TRBV2|.
CASSVQGRGNTEAFF
TGTGCCAGCAGTGTGCAGGGCCGAGGGAACACTGAAGCTTTCTTT
>once|TRBJ1-2|TRBV15|.
CATSSTGHRYGYTF
TGTGCCACCAGCAGTACGGGACACCGCTATGGCTACACCTTC
>.|TRBJ1-1|TRBV2|TRBD1
CASSDLAGGAAFF
TGTGCCAGCAGTGATCTGGCAGGGGGGGCAGCTTTCTTT
>.|TRBJ2-1|TRBV11-2|TRBD2
CASSWTSGGASEQFF
TGTGCCAGCAGCTGGACTAGCGGGGGGGCCTCTGAGCAGTTCTTC
>.|TRBJ2-7|TRBV12-3/TRBV12-4|.
CASRGDRIYEQYF
TGTGCCAGCAGGGGGGATAGAATCTACGAGCAGTACTTC
>.|TRBJ2-7|TRBV2|TRBD2
CASSDRRASGRYEQYF
TGTGCCAGCAGTGACCGACGGGCTAGCGGGAGGTACGAGCAGTACTTC
>.|TRBJ2-1|TRBV6-5|TRBD2
CASSSGLAGGNEQFF
TGTGCCAGCAGTTCCGGACTAGCGGGGGGGAATGAGCAGTTCTTC
>.|TRBJ2-1|TRBV24-1|TRBD2
CATSDPYSGAGDNEQFF
TGTGCCACCAGTGATCCCTATAGCGGGGCCGGCGACAATGAGCAGTTCTTC
>.|TRBJ2-2|TRBV19|.
CASSIGGRTYTGELFF
TGTGCCAGTAGTATAGGGGGCAGGACCTACACCGGGGAGCTGTTTTTT
>.|TRBJ1-1|TRBV7-9|.
CAGWGQNTEAFF
TGTGCCGGCTGGGGACAGAACACTGAAGCTTTCTTT
>.|TRBJ2-1|TRBV19|TRBD1
CASSIWGQYPDNEQFF
TGTGCCAGTAGTATCTGGGGACAGTACCCCGACAATGAGCAGTTCTTC
>.|TRBJ1-1|TRBV18|TRBD1
CASSPADRGLNTEAFF
TGTGCCAGCTCACCAGCGGACAGGGGGCTGAACACTGAAGCTTTCTTT
>.|TRBJ1-5|TRBV5-6|.
CASSLFAVDQPQHF
TGTGCCAGCAGCTTGTTTGCAGTAGATCAGCCCCAGCATTTT
>.|TRBJ2-6|TRBV19|.
CASSPRGRGPSGANVLTF
TGTGCCAGTAGTCCGAGAGGACGCGGCCCCTCTGGGGCCAACGTCCTGACTTTC
>.|TRBJ1-4|TRBV5-4|TRBD1
CASSRTGNEKLFF
TGTGCCAGCAGCCGGACAGGGAATGAAAAACTGTTTTTT
>.|TRBJ1-5|TRBV19|.
CATSRAWDQPQHF
TGTGCCACCTCTAGGGCTTGGGATCAGCCCCAGCATTTT
>.|TRBJ2-4|TRBV27|.
CASSTVGVAKNIQYF
TGTGCCAGCAGTACTGTGGGAGTGGCCAAAAACATTCAGTACTTC
>.|TRBJ2-1|TRBV27|TRBD2
CAAGPGGLFYNEQFF
TGTGCCGCAGGGCCGGGAGGACTTTTCTACAATGAGCAGTTCTTC